The T cell receptor (beta chain) described here comes from a study of vaccination and CD4 T cells after COVID-19 (dated 2022 in TCRdb). About the study as a whole: Every convalescent patient had a positive nasal swab PCR test for SARS-CoV-2, with mild disease in nine patients and severe disease in one. Six males and four females were included in the convalescent cohort, with two Hispanic individuals, seven Caucasians, two Asians and one multiracial person represented. Participants got two doses of the Pfizer-BioNTech BNT162b2 vaccine (n=8) or two doses of the Moderna mRNA-1273 vaccine (n=2). Post-COVID blood samples were collected from convalescent patients a median of approximately 100 days after diagnosis, with a range of about 30 to 180 days. Post-vaccine blood samples were collected a median of around 70 days after the second vaccine dose, ranging from roughly 14 to 241 days. Culture stimuli were overlapping spike peptide pools from SARS-CoV-2 and from the common cold coronaviruses HCoV-NL63, HCoV-OC43 and HCoV-229E. Control cultures used a CEFX viral epitope pool as positive control, an HIV-1 Nef peptide pool as negative control, or no peptide. In roughly nine COVID-19 convalescent patients and several infection-naive healthy vaccine recipients, the spike-specific CD4+ TCR repertoire before mRNA vaccination was compared with the repertoire after mRNA vaccination. Overall study results and their limits: Of the vaccine-specific clones in convalescent patients, 304 of 307, or nearly all, reacted only to SARS-CoV-2 spike and did not cross-react with common cold coronaviruses. In convalescent patients, a median around 90% of post-vaccine SARS-CoV-2-reactive clones were detected only after vaccination, and vaccine-specific priming was suggested by this finding. Although the median number of SARS-CoV-2-reactive clonotypes went up from fewer than 25 after infection to some 40 after vaccination, the increase was not significant. Only a relatively small number of convalescent patients were included in the study, and early timepoints following natural infection were not analyzed.

From the cysteine through the phenylalanine, the CDR3 covers 14 amino acids. The kept DNA is CDR3 alone, 42 bases in frame from the first base. Trimming takes 8 bases from V and 8 bases from J, and the germline ends sit 16 bases apart. CDR1 and CDR2 are drawn from the germline V gene: MNHNS, SASEGT. Concerning this clonotype itself: There is no known antigen for this receptor. It has no much larger one-base neighbor in the sample; base qualities were not kept.

Sample treatment or condition, as interpreted from the label and publication: roughly 10-day PBMC culture with coronavirus spike peptide pools or control peptides (ViraFEST assay). The ViraFEST assay was used in the study, in which antigen-specific T cells were expanded with peptide pools and expanded clonotypes were subsequently identified by TCR sequencing. Positive SARS-CoV-2 PCR tests in the convalescent patients dated from March to December 2020, before Alpha, Beta and Delta variants emerged in the United States. Each well held two million PBMCs cultured with around 10 ug/ml peptide pools in IMDM containing roughly 5% human AB serum and roughly 9.3 IU/ml IL-2. Half of the culture medium was replaced with fresh IL-2-containing medium on days 3 and 7. CD4+ T cells were isolated after about nine days of culture through negative selection using the EasySep CD4+ T cell isolation kit. Ficoll-Paque Plus gradient centrifugation was used to isolate PBMCs from whole blood, and the isolated PBMCs were then either used fresh or cryopreserved at -140C. Each culture condition was generally run in triplicate wells.

Library construction relied on PCR. TCR sequencing of DNA from cultured CD4+ T cells used the Oncomine TCR Beta short-read assay at the Johns Hopkins FTIC core. The QIAamp micro DNA kit was used to extract genomic DNA from the cultured CD4+ T cells. Oncomine TCR Beta libraries made from cultured CD4+ T cells were pooled using unique dual indexes and sequenced on an Illumina iSeq 100. On the authors' methods: Non-productive sequences were removed, and CDR3s not starting with C, not ending with F or W, or shorter than 7 amino acids were discarded. The MANAFEST web application was used to identify antigen-specific clonotypes by comparing peptide-stimulated wells against reference wells and other culture wells. For a clone to be called positive, the clone needed an FDR below 0.05, an odds ratio above 5, and a productive frequency above 0.1% in at least two of three replicate wells. A clonotype counted as cross-reactive if it showed significant expansion both in the SARS-CoV-2 spike wells and in at least one common cold coronavirus spike condition. Using R version 3.6.1, CDR3 homology was evaluated through Levenshtein distances (stringdist) along with unrooted phylogenetic trees (ape). TCRdb reran the public reads through fastp at Q25 and MiXCR, keeping productive beta chains. Each record represents a unique CDR3 protein, reported with the most common genes and DNA among its rows. V and J calls and clone size were set by TCRdb, not the authors. The sample data list 15,000 to 20,000 distinct CDR3 sequences, and less than 65% of these were observed just once. The ten largest clones take up approximately 12% of the sample.

Source material: CD4+ T cells from blood, cultured in vitro. The rearranged chain carries TRBV6-1 and TRBJ1-6, with the D gene not clear enough to name. The receptor was isolated from a human donor who had recovered from COVID-19. DNA sequence: TGTGCCAGCTCCCGGTACCTGGGAGATTCACCCCTCCACTTT. This translates into CASSRYLGDSPLHF.